The text below deals with one T cell receptor beta chain. This clonotype appeared many times. The antigen this receptor binds is unknown. Base qualities are missing; no much larger clone stands one base away. Library preparation was by PCR. The sequencing machine was an Illumina HiSeq 2500. TCR library preparation used molecular barcoding, with unique molecular identifiers applied to normalize quantification of the TCRbeta repertoire. The raw public reads went through TCRdb reprocessing: fastp at Q25, MiXCR clone calling, in-frame beta chains kept. Identical CDR3 protein sequences are pooled into one entry, listed with their most common genes and DNA. The sample contains some 300,000 distinct CDR3 sequences, about 9.4% of them found a single time. Less than 9% of the sample is held by the ten biggest clonotypes. The data stem from a study of T-cell reconstitution after alpha-beta-depleted transplantation in children (dated by TCRdb to 2016 to 2017). Describing the broader study: Using TCR repertoire profiling, the study followed T-cell immune reconstitution in a quantitative way in children after TCRalphabeta/CD19-depleted allogeneic hematopoietic cell transplantation.

The treatment or condition label corresponds to: allogeneic hematopoietic cell transplantation with graft depleted of TCRalphabeta T cells and CD19 B cells. TCRalphabeta/CD19-depleted allogeneic hematopoietic cell grafts were given to the transplant recipients, all of whom were children. Via the germline V gene, CDR1 is SGHTA and CDR2 FQGTGA. Measured from the cysteine to the phenylalanine, the CDR3 is 15 residues long. Of the read, only the CDR3 DNA is kept; its 45 bases are in frame from base 1. Between the V and J ends, shortened by 1 base and 7 bases respectively, the junction contains 11 bases. The research as a whole found: The apparently early alphabetaT-cell count recovery about two months after transplant was reportedly dependent on only several hundred rapidly expanded clones derived from non-depleted graft cells. The high TCRbeta diversity at day 60 in some patients was ascribed to recipient T cells and intrathymic progenitors that had survived conditioning. Hyperexpanded clone frequencies declined over subsequent months; after one year, T-cell counts and TCRbeta diversity were mostly attributed to newly produced T cells.

The sequence joins TRBV7-3 to TRBJ1-6, with the D gene not confidently named. This receptor was identified in a boy under three years old with acute myeloid leukemia, due to receive a stem cell transplant. Sequences were derived from PBMCs, sampled before TCRalphabeta/CD19-depleted stem cell transplant. The CDR3: CASSLMARENSPLHF. The DNA is TGTGCCAGCAGCTTAATGGCTAGGGAGAATTCACCCCTCCACTTT.